This T cell receptor (beta chain) was identified during a study of CD8+ T cells in alopecia areata. Whole-study context: Treated patients were given 5 to 10 mg oral tofacitinib twice daily.

In this sample, this clone turned up a few times. Peripheral blood samples and lesional scalp punch biopsies were obtained from alopecia areata patients. Using a FACSAria, the CD4+ and CD8+ T cells were sorted from the PBMCs. CDR1 is SQVTM, CDR2 ANQGSEA, per germline. CDR3 length equals 12 residues. The ends were cut back, 4 bases at V and 11 bases at J, with 17 bases in the middle. Sequencing relied on a cDNA template that was reverse transcribed from extracted RNA. Method: immunoSEQ multiplex PCR; TCRdb's copy keeps in-frame clones and lacks some. The sample consists of 140,000 to 150,000 clones, 58% of them appearing once.

This chain joins TRBV29-1 and TRBJ2-5; D is unclear. The source material was CD4+ T cells sorted from blood, sampled at week 0. The sequence was obtained from a human donor with alopecia areata. The CDR3 coding sequence is TGCAGCGTTGGCCCCGCCTCCGGCCTACAGTACTTC. The encoded protein is CSVGPASGLQYF.